These 27 T cell receptor beta chains came from one sample sequenced in a study of T-cell memory formation after mild COVID-19. TCRdb passed the 5' RACE reads through MiXCR, listing each CDR3 protein once. The repertoire holds 200,000 to 250,000 distinct CDR3 sequences, around 8.8% seen once, with 3.5% in the top ten. Input material: PBMCs or a T cell subset sorted from them (not recorded which). The receptors originated from a man aged 18 to 35 who had mild COVID-19 (a few samples of this study predate the infection). Cell type and time point are not known.

CDR3 coding DNA: TGTGCCAGCAGCCCGGTCCAAGCGGGGCTCTACGAGCAGTACTTC. It is translated as CASSPVQAGLYEQYF. The V call is TRBV11-2, the J call TRBJ2-7, with 7 nucleotides matching TRBD2. The V segment lost 5 bases and the J segment 3 bases; nucleotides outside the gene matches: 10. Germline V CDR1 and CDR2: SGHAT, FQNNGV. This CDR3 is built from 15 residues. Drawing the rest from reference TRBV11-2 and TRBJ2-7, the complete variable domain is EAGVAQSPRYKIIEKRQSVAFWCNPISGHATLYWYQQILGQGPKLLIQFQNNGVVDDSQLPKDRFSAERLKGVDSTLKIQPAKLEDSAVYLCASSPVQAGLYEQYFGPGTRLTVT.

This clonotype occurred many times. CDR3: CASTSTARGETQYF. CDR3 nucleotide sequence: TGTGCCAGCACCTCAACCGCCAGAGGGGAGACCCAGTACTTC. V and J are TRBV7-9 and TRBJ2-5; tentatively, D is TRBD2 (5 bases). Germline values: CDR1 SEHNR, CDR2 FQNEAQ (reference sequence). CDR3 length: 14 residues. V gave up 7 bases and J gave up 5 bases, with 17 bases separating them.

The J gene is TRBJ2-1, the V gene TRBV14, with D maybe TRBD2 (6 bases). CDR1 is SGHDN and CDR2 is FVKESK in the germline V gene. This CDR3 spans 12 amino acids. V lost 1 base, J lost 13 bases, and 11 bases lay in between. CDR3 region: CASSQGRDLQFF. The DNA for the CDR3 is TGTGCCAGCAGCCAAGGCAGGGACTTACAGTTCTTC. The full variable domain, completed using reference TRBV14 and TRBJ2-1, is EAGVTQFPSHSVIEKGQTVTLRCDPISGHDNLYWYRRVMGKEIKFLLHFVKESKQDESGMPNNRFLAERTGGTYSTLKVQPAELEDSGVYFCASSQGRDLQFFGPGTRLTVL.

The table lists this clonotype with a few counts. The V and J genes are TRBV5-1 and TRBJ1-1; D is perhaps TRBD1 (5 bases). Trimming pared 0 bases from V and 0 bases from J, leaving 6 bases between. CDR3 length: 14 amino acids. Germline V gene lookup returns CDR1 SGHRS and CDR2 YFSETQ. Written as DNA, the CDR3 is TGCGCCAGCAGCTTGGGAGGGGTGAACACTGAAGCTTTCTTT. It codes for CASSLGGVNTEAFF. Together with reference TRBV5-1 and TRBJ1-1, the CDR3 gives the full variable domain: KAGVTQTPRYLIKTRGQQVTLSCSPISGHRSVSWYQQTPGQGLQFLFEYFSETQRNKGNFPGRFSGRQFSNSRSEMNVSTLELGDSALYLCASSLGGVNTEAFFGQGTRLTVV.

This clonotype was recorded at least ten times. The rearrangement links TRBV5-1 to TRBJ2-5; D ambiguous. The V and J ends lost 4 bases and 2 bases respectively, with 12 bases between them. The CDR3 has 14 residues. The germline gives CDR1 SGHRS, CDR2 YFSETQ. This CDR3 is CASSLLTAQETQYF. The DNA of the CDR3 is TGCGCCAGCAGCCTGCTTACAGCACAAGAGACCCAGTACTTC.

This clonotype was seen a few times. The chain couples TRBV7-2 to TRBJ1-5; 12 bases align to TRBD1. J gave up 7 bases and V 5 bases, and 3 bases lay outside the gene matches. The CDR3 has 14 residues. Germline V CDR1 and CDR2: SGHTA, FQGNSA. As DNA, the CDR3 is TGTGCCAGCAGCAGGGACAGGGGGCAACAGCCCCAGCATTTT. It translates to CASSRDRGQQPQHF.

The J gene is TRBJ2-2, the V gene TRBV25-1, with 8 nucleotides matching TRBD1. The CDR3 runs to 15 residues. The J segment lost 5 bases and the V segment lost 4 bases, leaving 6 bases of the junction unmatched. Germline V lookup: CDR1 MGHDK, CDR2 SYGVNS. The chain's CDR3 is CASSAGQGWTGELFF. CDR3 DNA sequence: TGTGCCAGCAGTGCTGGACAGGGATGGACCGGGGAGCTGTTTTTT.

This chain joins TRBV5-5 and TRBJ2-7; D is possibly TRBD2 (5 bases). The CDR3 contains 15 residues. The germline CDR1 and CDR2 sequences are SGHKS and YYEKEE (reference sequence). Trimming removed 0 bases at V and 9 bases at J, with 19 bases between. This CDR3 reads CASSLGPLERAAQYV. As DNA, the CDR3 is TGTGCCAGCAGCTTGGGGCCCTTAGAGAGGGCGGCGCAGTACGTC.

This clonotype was observed at least ten times. This rearrangement joins TRBV12-3 or TRBV12-4 to TRBJ2-3; D is perhaps TRBD1 or TRBD2 (5 bases each). The length of the CDR3 is 13 residues. Trimming stripped 6 bases from V and 5 bases from J, with 12 bases between. For the CDR3, the DNA is TGTGCCAGCAGACGGGGCCGGGTAGATACGCAGTATTTT. Its translation is CASRRGRVDTQYF.

In its sample, this clonotype was seen many times. The chain uses TRBV7-8 and TRBJ2-2; 7 bases fit TRBD1. The CDR3 loop spans 16 amino acids. V dropped 6 bases and J dropped 0; count of bases not matched to a gene: 7. Germline CDR1 SGHVS, CDR2 FQNEAQ. For the CDR3, the DNA is TGTGCCAGCAGTTCGATCGGGACAGCGAACACCGGGGAGCTGTTTTTT. Its translation is CASSSIGTANTGELFF.

Of note for this clonotype: This could be a read error, since a much larger clone is one nucleotide away. This chain links TRBV3-1 with TRBJ2-1, with TRBD1 matching over 7 bases. With V trimmed by 1 base and J by 10 bases, 1 base remained unmatched. CDR1 and CDR2 from the germline V gene are LGHDT and YNNKEL (reference sequence). This CDR3 is 12 amino acids long. The CDR3 loop reads CASSQADREQFF. The CDR3 coding sequence is TGTGCCAGCAGCCAAGCGGACAGGGAGCAGTTCTTC.

In its sample, this clonotype was seen a few times. This rearrangement joins TRBV2 to TRBJ1-2; the match to TRBD1 covers 12 bases. CDR3 length equals 13 residues. Germline CDR1 and CDR2: SNHLY and FYNNEI. The CDR3 is CAARDRGLYGYTF. CDR3 nucleotide sequence: TGTGCTGCCCGGGACAGGGGGCTGTATGGCTACACCTTC.

The sample holds many counts of this clonotype. V is TRBV5-5 and J is TRBJ2-7; D is possibly TRBD1 or TRBD2 (6 bases each). V was clipped by 5 bases and J by 2 bases, with 14 bases between them. The length of the CDR3 is 14 residues. Germline V lookup: CDR1 SGHKS, CDR2 YYEKEE (reference sequence). CDR3 DNA: TGTGCCAGCAGTTCGATTGGGGGGCCCTACGAGCAGTACTTC. Translating gives CASSSIGGPYEQYF. The full variable domain, with the rest looked up from reference TRBV5-5 and TRBJ2-7, is DAGVTQSPTHLIKTRGQQVTLRCSPISGHKSVSWYQQVLGQGPQFIFQYYEKEERGRGNFPDRFSARQFPNYSSELNVNALLLGDSALYLCASSSIGGPYEQYFGPGTRLTVT.

A few counts support this clonotype. J is TRBJ2-7 and V is TRBV2; D is unclear. Germline V gene lookup returns CDR1 SNHLY and CDR2 FYNNEI. V dropped 10 bases and J dropped 2 bases, with 12 bases sitting between them. This CDR3 has 12 residues. The CDR3 coding sequence is TGTGCCATGAATGACGGCCCCTACGAGCAGTACTTC. Translated: CAMNDGPYEQYF.

This chain connects TRBV10-2 to TRBJ2-5; TRBD1 or TRBD2 may be the D gene (5 bases each). Between the trimmed V and J ends, which lost 8 bases and 5 bases, there was a span of 15 bases. Germline values: CDR1 WSHSY, CDR2 SAAADI. The CDR3 is 13 residues long. This CDR3 is CASGVPGAETQYF. The CDR3 bases are TGCGCCAGCGGGGTCCCCGGGGCGGAGACCCAGTACTTC.

This chain links TRBV27 with TRBJ1-5; 7 bases are shared with TRBD1. Germline V CDR1 and CDR2: MNHEY, SMNVEV (reference sequence). The trim removed 4 bases at V and 6 bases at J, leaving 6 bases unmatched. The CDR3 runs to 14 residues. CDR3 sequence reads: CASSSDREGQPQHF. CDR3 in DNA: TGTGCCAGCAGTTCCGACAGGGAGGGTCAGCCCCAGCATTTT.

The chain recombines TRBV18 with TRBJ2-1; D is possibly TRBD2 (5 bases). The CDR3 runs to 13 residues. The V and J ends lost 1 base and 15 bases respectively, with 16 bases between them. CDR1 is KGHSH, CDR2 LQKENI, per germline. Here the CDR3 reads CASSPREQKGPFF. For the CDR3, the DNA is TGTGCCAGCTCACCACGGGAGCAAAAGGGCCCGTTCTTC.

This chain uses TRBV7-9 with TRBJ1-5; 8 bases fit TRBD1. V dropped 4 bases and J dropped 2; count of bases not matched to a gene: 10. Germline CDR1 is SEHNR and CDR2 is FQNEAQ (reference sequence). This CDR3 comprises 17 residues. CDR3 in DNA: TGTGCCAGCAGCTCGGACAGGGTTGGTTTTGGCAATCAGCCCCAGCATTTT. Its translation: CASSSDRVGFGNQPQHF.

In its sample, this clonotype was seen a few times. The DNA of the CDR3 is TGCGCCAGCAGCGCCGGTCCTTTGGAGACCCAGTACTTC. Its protein is CASSAGPLETQYF. The V call is TRBV5-1, the J call TRBJ2-5; no reliable D call. The CDR3 extends over 13 amino acids. CDR1 and CDR2 from the germline V gene are SGHRS and YFSETQ. V was pared by 4 bases and J by 5 bases, with 12 bases between.

V is TRBV29-1 and J is TRBJ2-2; D perhaps matches TRBD1 (6 bases). Looked up from germline, CDR1 is SQVTM and CDR2 is ANQGSEA. This CDR3 is 14 amino acids long. Trimming shortened V by 6 bases and J by 4 bases, and 15 bases separated the two germline ends. The chain's CDR3 is CSVKGVLPTGELFF. For the CDR3, the DNA is TGCAGCGTAAAGGGGGTCTTGCCCACCGGGGAGCTGTTTTTT.

The chain combines TRBV18 with TRBJ2-1; D ambiguous. Germline loops: CDR1 KGHSH, CDR2 LQKENI. This CDR3 has 12 amino acids. V lost 3 bases, J lost 8 bases, and 8 bases lay in between. The CDR3 bases are TGTGCCAGCTCACCGGATTCTGATGAGCAGTTCTTC. Its protein product is CASSPDSDEQFF.

This clonotype came up a few times. CDR3 sequence: CASSYAQAGSFGEQYF. CDR3 nucleotide sequence: TGTGCCAGCAGTTACGCACAAGCAGGGTCGTTCGGCGAGCAGTACTTC. V gene TRBV6-5 combines with J gene TRBJ2-7; maybe TRBD1 (5 bases). The length of the CDR3 is 16 residues. Deletions cut 2 bases from V and 6 bases from J, with 20 bases between. Per the germline V gene, CDR1 is MNHEY and CDR2 is SVGAGI.

This clonotype has a count of ten or more. The rearrangement joins TRBV7-3 to TRBJ2-3; TRBD2 aligns across 7 bases. The length of the CDR3 is 12 residues. J gave up 8 bases and V 4 bases, and 3 bases lay outside the gene matches. CDR1 is SGHTA, CDR2 FQGTGA, per germline. CDR3 in DNA: TGTGCCAGCAGCTCGTTAGCGGGTACGCAGTATTTT. As protein: CASSSLAGTQYF.

The V and J genes are TRBV5-1 and TRBJ2-2; D possibly corresponds to TRBD2 (5 bases). The V end lost 0 bases, the J end lost 5 bases, and 11 bases lay between the germline ends. The germline V gene has CDR1 SGHRS and CDR2 YFSETQ. This CDR3 is built from 15 residues. Written as DNA, the CDR3 is TGCGCCAGCAGCTTGGAGAGGGTCCGAACCGGGGAGCTGTTTTTT. Its translation: CASSLERVRTGELFF.

This clonotype has just a few counts. The chain carries TRBV6-6 and TRBJ1-4; D might be TRBD1 (5 bases). The length of the CDR3 is 17 residues. Deletions cut 6 bases from V and 0 bases from J, with 17 bases between. The V gene's germline CDR1 is MNHNY and CDR2 SVGAGI (reference sequence). The CDR3 DNA follows: TGTGCCAGCAGACCTAGGAGGGACCGTCCAACTAATGAAAAACTGTTTTTT. As protein: CASRPRRDRPTNEKLFF.

The rearrangement uses TRBV4-3 and TRBJ1-3; no firm D call. This CDR3 region has 15 residues. Between the trimmed V and J ends, which lost 1 base and 3 bases, there was a span of 10 bases. Per germline, CDR1 LGHNA and CDR2 YSLEER. CDR3 loop: CASSQGGSLGNTIYF. CDR3 DNA sequence: TGCGCCAGCAGCCAAGGAGGCAGCCTTGGAAACACCATATATTTT.

This clonotype was recorded at least ten times. The chain links TRBV4-1 to TRBJ2-1; D is unresolved. This CDR3 spans 13 amino acids. V gave up 6 bases and J gave up 12 bases, with 18 bases separating them. CDR1 MGHRA and CDR2 YSYEKL come from the germline V gene. CDR3 nucleotide sequence: TGCGCCAGCAGGTCCTGGGTCTCCATGGGGCAGTTCTTC. Its translation is CASRSWVSMGQFF.